These 17 T cell receptor beta chains share one sample of origin, sequenced in a study of shared clonotypes between healthy human individuals (TCRdb year 2020). The library was built by means of the immunoSEQ multiplex PCR assay. TCRdb limited this immuneACCESS table to in-frame rearrangements with V and J called. A share of clones is missing; checked studies link under half to unresolved V genes, and the rest is unexplained. The sample table holds more than 150,000 clones, of which approximately 61% were seen once. The ten top clones hold less than 11% of the sample. Sequenced material: memory CD4+ T cells sorted from blood. Taken with the paper, the label for cell subset or site translates to: CD45RA-negative fraction. These TCRs come from a man aged 30-40 years in good health.

This clone was seen just once. The CDR3 reads CASSPPASGAHEQYF. The CDR3 DNA sequence: TGTGCCAGCTCACCACCGGCTTCAGGGGCCCACGAGCAGTACTTC. The chain employs TRBV18 and TRBJ2-7; D is perhaps TRBD1 (6 bases). The CDR3 sequence is 15 residues long. V lost 0 bases to trimming and J lost 5 bases, with 14 bases between them. Per germline, CDR1 KGHSH and CDR2 LQKENI.

The chain employs TRBV28 and TRBJ2-3, with 15 bases aligning to TRBD2. Germline lookup yields CDR1 MDHEN and CDR2 SYDVKM. The CDR3 runs 20 residues. V trimming: 7 bases; J trimming: 0 bases; junction bases outside the gene matches: 14. The CDR3 DNA sequence: TGTGCCAGCAATTCATTCGGACTAGCGGGAGGGAGTGGGAGCACAGATACGCAGTATTTT. This codes for CASNSFGLAGGSGSTDTQYF.

V and J are TRBV2 and TRBJ2-3, with D possibly being TRBD1 (5 bases). The V gene lost 8 bases and the J gene lost 1 base, with 16 bases spanning the gap. This CDR3 is 15 amino acids long. The germline CDR1 and CDR2 sequences are SNHLY and FYNNEI. CDR3 loop: CASFYRKTGTDTQYF. CDR3 sequence (DNA): TGTGCCAGCTTTTACAGGAAAACGGGCACAGATACGCAGTATTTT.

This chain joins TRBV7-9 and TRBJ2-2, with 7 bases fitting TRBD1. The CDR3 has 14 residues. V shed 7 bases, J shed 4 bases, and the junction held 6 bases outside the gene matches. The germline V gene encodes CDR1 SEHNR and CDR2 FQNEAQ (reference sequence). This CDR3 reads CASIVTGVTGELFF. The CDR3 DNA is TGTGCCAGCATCGTTACAGGGGTCACCGGGGAGCTGTTTTTT.

The chain recombines TRBV25-1 with TRBJ2-1; a weak D match, TRBD1 (6 bases). The ends were cut back, 3 bases at V and 9 bases at J, with 18 bases in the middle. CDR1 and CDR2 (germline): MGHDK, SYGVNS. This CDR3 contains 15 residues. In DNA form, the CDR3 reads TGTGCCAGCAGTGACAGGGGAAAAGAGGTTGGTGAGCAGTTCTTC. Residues: CASSDRGKEVGEQFF.

The rearrangement uses TRBV4-2 and TRBJ2-2; no reliable D call. The germline V and J ends were trimmed by 1 base and 6 bases, with 15 bases remaining between them. The CDR3 is made up of 16 amino acids. In germline, CDR1 is LGHNA, CDR2 YNFKEQ. DNA for the CDR3: TGTGCCAGCAGCCAAGCAGGAGTGGCGAAGGCCGGGGAGCTGTTTTTT. It encodes CASSQAGVAKAGELFF.

The chain links TRBV11-2 to TRBJ2-2; no firm D call. The V gene's germline CDR1 is SGHAT and CDR2 FQNNGV. The V end was cut by 0 bases, the J end by 4 bases, with 12 bases between. CDR3 length: 16 amino acids. CDR3 in amino acids: CASSLEALMGTGELFF. CDR3 in DNA: TGTGCCAGCAGCTTAGAGGCTCTCATGGGCACCGGGGAGCTGTTTTTT.

This chain uses TRBV7-8 with TRBJ2-7; D ambiguous. Per the germline V gene, CDR1 is SGHVS and CDR2 is FQNEAQ. V was shortened by 3 bases and J by 3 bases, with 6 bases between the two germline ends. This CDR3 contains 12 residues. The chain's CDR3 is CASSFASYEQYF. The CDR3 nucleotides read TGTGCCAGCAGCTTTGCCAGCTACGAGCAGTACTTC.

The chain links TRBV4-3 to TRBJ2-1; no reliable D call. Deletions cut 0 bases from V and 2 bases from J, with 8 bases between. The V gene's germline CDR1 is LGHNA and CDR2 YSLEER. The CDR3 loop spans 15 amino acids. DNA of the CDR3: TGCGCCAGCAGCCAAGAGGATATCCCCTACAATGAGCAGTTCTTC. This sequence encodes CASSQEDIPYNEQFF.

This clone was seen only a few times. The chain is built from TRBV7-2 and TRBJ2-7; the match to TRBD2 covers 8 bases. Trimming took 5 bases from V and 2 from J; bases not matched to a gene: 5. Germline CDR1 reads SGHTA; CDR2 reads FQGNSA. The CDR3 contains 14 residues. CDR3 sequence reads: CASSPGLGTYEQYF. CDR3 DNA: TGTGCCAGCAGCCCGGGACTAGGGACCTACGAGCAGTACTTC. Full variable domain (missing parts from reference TRBV7-2 and TRBJ2-7): GAGVSQSPSNKVTEKGKDVELRCDPISGHTALYWYRQSLGQGLEFLIYFQGNSAPDKSGLPSDRFSAERTGGSVSTLTIQRTQQEDSAVYLCASSPGLGTYEQYFGPGTRLTVT.

The chain recombines TRBV6-6 with TRBJ2-7, with 8 positions matching TRBD2. This CDR3 comprises 14 residues. V lost 5 bases, J lost 3 bases, and 6 bases stayed unmatched. Germline CDR1 reads MNHNY; CDR2 reads SVGAGI (reference sequence). Written as DNA, the CDR3 is TGTGCCAGCAGTATAGCGGGAACCAGCTACGAGCAGTACTTC. Translation: CASSIAGTSYEQYF.

The rearrangement joins TRBV28 to TRBJ1-5, with D hard to call. Trimming took 6 bases from V and 7 from J, leaving 13 bases between them. Germline V gene lookup returns CDR1 MDHEN and CDR2 SYDVKM. The CDR3 is 13 amino acids. The CDR3, as DNA: TGTGCCAGCAGCCTCTTCAGGCCCCAGCCCCAGCATTTT. Its translation: CASSLFRPQPQHF.

This clone appeared a single time. The V gene is TRBV11-2, the J gene TRBJ2-3, with 7 bases aligning to TRBD2. CDR3 size: 14 residues. Trimming cost V 5 bases and J 4 bases; bases outside gene matches: 6. Germline values: CDR1 SGHAT, CDR2 FQNNGV. CDR3 sequence reads: CASSNPRGADTQYF. The CDR3 DNA reads TGTGCCAGCAGCAACCCACGGGGGGCAGATACGCAGTATTTT.

The J gene is TRBJ2-1, the V gene TRBV7-8; D perhaps matches TRBD2 (5 bases). From germline, CDR1 is SGHVS and CDR2 FQNEAQ. The V and J ends lost 1 base and 6 bases respectively, with 10 bases between them. The length of the CDR3 is 14 residues. CDR3 nucleotide sequence: TGTGCCAGCAGCTTAGTTGAGACTACCAATGAGCAGTTCTTC. It is translated as CASSLVETTNEQFF.

Here the CDR3 reads CASRPAGGIGEQYF. CDR3 DNA sequence: TGTGCCAGCAGACCAGCGGGAGGGATCGGCGAGCAGTACTTC. This chain connects TRBV6-5 to TRBJ2-7, with 10 bases identical to TRBD2. J lost 6 bases, V lost 6 bases, and 8 bases had no gene match. Germline V lookup: CDR1 MNHEY, CDR2 SVGAGI. CDR3 length: 14 amino acids.

This clone showed up just once. The rearrangement joins TRBV7-8 to TRBJ2-6, with 10 bases aligning to TRBD1. Germline CDR1 reads SGHVS; CDR2 reads FQNEAQ. This CDR3 spans 17 amino acids. V shed 7 bases and J 7 bases; nucleotides not matched to a gene: 13. The CDR3 sequence is CASTTWTGGIRANVLTF. CDR3 sequence (DNA): TGTGCCAGCACCACCTGGACAGGGGGAATTCGAGCCAACGTCCTGACTTTC.

The chain combines TRBV5-4 with TRBJ2-5; a possible D gene is TRBD2 (7 bases). V shed 5 bases and J shed 1 base, with 15 bases lying between them. Germline-derived CDR1 and CDR2 are SGHNT and YYREEE (reference sequence). The CDR3 totals 15 residues. Here the CDR3 reads CASRPRGGLQETQYF. CDR3 DNA: TGTGCCAGCAGGCCGAGGGGGGGACTCCAAGAGACCCAGTACTTC.